This T cell receptor (beta chain) was found in a study of cytomegalovirus exposure and HLA in healthy donors. About the study: Researchers previously reported finding fewer than 140 million unique TCR beta sequences from approximately 190 million T cells. Of the donors genotyped, several hundred in all, about 82% fell in the Caucasian-associated ancestry cluster. The study's findings and limits: The classifier, whose performance was assessed in both the original and validation cohorts, reportedly diagnosed cytomegalovirus status with high specificity and sensitivity.

Note on this clone: The antigen is not known.

The PCR had 60 Vbeta and 13 Jbeta primers. Only in-frame clones appear in the TCRdb table, and some are missing; sequencing was by immunoSEQ multiplex PCR. The sample yields about 98,000 clones, under 70% seen once. CDR1 and CDR2 (germline): LNHDA, SQIVND (reference sequence). V lost 5 bases to trimming and J lost 5 bases; unmatched junction nucleotides: 9. CDR3 size: 17 residues. The material sequenced was PBMCs. This chain uses TRBV19 with TRBJ2-1; TRBD2 matches at 13 bases. The TCR originated in a man aged 50 to 59 in good health and CMV-seronegative. In DNA form, the CDR3 reads TGTGCCAGTAGTCTGGGACTAGCGGGAAGACTCAACAATGAGCAGTTCTTC. It specifies CASSLGLAGRLNNEQFF.